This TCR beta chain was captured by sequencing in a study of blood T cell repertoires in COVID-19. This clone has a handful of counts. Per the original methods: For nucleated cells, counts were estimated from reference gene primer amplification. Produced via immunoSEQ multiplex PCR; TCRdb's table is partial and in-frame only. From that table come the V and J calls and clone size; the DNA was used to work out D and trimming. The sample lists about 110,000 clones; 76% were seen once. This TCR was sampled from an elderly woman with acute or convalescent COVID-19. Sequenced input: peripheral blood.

The CDR3 loop reads CASSFRRNTEAFF. The CDR3 DNA follows: TGTGCCAGCAGTTTTCGTAGGAACACTGAAGCTTTCTTT. This chain links TRBV27 with TRBJ1-1; unclear D gene. The V end lost 3 bases, the J end lost 1 base, and 6 bases lay between the germline ends. This CDR3 comprises 13 residues. Looked up from germline, CDR1 is MNHEY and CDR2 is SMNVEV (reference sequence).